What follows are 26 T cell receptor beta chains derived from one specimen sequenced in a study of tumor-infiltrating lymphocytes in primary liver carcinoma. The study co-extracted DNA and RNA from about 20-30 mg of unsorted bulk tissue. TCR beta cDNA came from approximately 0.55 ug total RNA, primed with a constant-region primer. Employing slightly modified ARM-PCR, three nested multiplex PCR rounds were run, and these gave rise to the TCR beta libraries. Investigators reported that the first two PCR rounds, at approximately 11 cycles each, used TRBV1-TRBV30 forward primers with a C-beta reverse primer. TCRdb independently ran MiXCR on the multiplex PCR reads; one entry per CDR3 protein. The table lists 99,000 or so distinct CDR3 sequences, around 84% of them singletons. The material sequenced was liver tumor tissue from sampling region 3. The sample's subset: tumor region T3, left-lateral pole. These receptors originate from a man aged 35-49 years with primary liver carcinoma and hepatitis B virus infection.

Comment on this clonotype: A junction end diverges from the germline sequence, so it may reflect a read error. This chain links TRBV29-1 with TRBJ2-3; no reliable D call. Germline lookup yields CDR1 SQVTM and CDR2 ANQGSEA. CDR3 length: 14 amino acids. The CDR3 is CGALGLSYTDTQYF. The CDR3 nucleotides read TGCGGCGCCCTCGGGTTGTCTTACACAGATACACAGTATTTT.

The chain has TRBV7-8 and TRBJ2-3; TRBD2 is a possible D gene (6 bases). This CDR3 contains 16 residues. Trimming shortened V by 7 bases and J by 2 bases, and 19 bases separated the two germline ends. CDR1 and CDR2 from the germline V gene are SGHVS and FQNEAQ. CDR3 bases: TGTGCCAGCAATTACGGATTAGCGGACGACACAGATACGCAGTATTTT. Translation gives CASNYGLADDTDTQYF.

A word on this clonotype: One end of the junction does not line up with germline, which may come from a read error. The chain carries TRBV29-1 and TRBJ1-1; D remains unclear. The CDR3 loop spans 14 amino acids. Germline V gene data show CDR1 as SQVTM and CDR2 as ANQGSEA. Here the CDR3 reads CSVEDGRVNTKAFF. CDR3 DNA sequence: TGCAGCGTTGAAGATGGGAGAGTTAACACTAAAGCTTTCTTT.

Of note for this clonotype: At one boundary the junction diverges from the germline segment, which might be a read error. Here the CDR3 reads CARCPVQGGEHYF. For the CDR3, the DNA is TGTGCCAGATGTCCAGTACAGGGAGGCGAGCATTACTTC. The chain recombines TRBV6-2 or TRBV6-3 with TRBJ2-7; tentatively, D is TRBD1 or TRBD2 (6 bases each). Germline CDR1 reads MNHEY; CDR2 reads SVGEGT. This CDR3 is built from 13 residues.

In the case of this clonotype: Relative to the germline gene, one junction end is altered; a read error may explain this. The J gene is TRBJ1-1, the V gene TRBV6-2 or TRBV6-3; D unclear. Germline CDR1 is MNHEY and CDR2 is SVGEGT. The CDR3 spans 11 residues. CDR3 bases: TGTGCGAGCAGTTCGATAGGGCCAGCTTTCTTT. It codes for CASSSIGPAFF.

The CDR3 DNA sequence: TGTGCCAGCAATCGGGGCAGCGGGGAGCTGTTTTTT. Residues: CASNRGSGELFF. The rearrangement uses TRBV9 and TRBJ2-2; tentatively, D is TRBD1 or TRBD2 (5 bases each). The CDR3 loop spans 12 amino acids. The V gene lost 6 bases and the J gene lost 7 bases, with 10 bases spanning the gap. The germline V gene encodes CDR1 SGDLS and CDR2 YYNGEE. Full variable domain (remainder filled in from reference TRBV9 and TRBJ2-2): DSGVTQTPKHLITATGQRVTLRCSPRSGDLSVYWYQQSLDQGLQFLIQYYNGEERAKGNILERFSAQQFPDLHSELNLSSLELGDSALYFCASNRGSGELFFGEGSRLTVL.

A word on this clonotype: At one of its ends the junction is not consistent with the germline gene, which may arise from a read error. This chain uses TRBV4-3 with TRBJ2-1; TRBD1 matches 7 bases. Germline V lookup: CDR1 LGHNA, CDR2 YSLEER. The CDR3 is made up of 16 amino acids. The CDR3 spells CASCHAGEQGNYEQFF. CDR3 coding DNA: TGTGCCAGCTGCCACGCCGGGGAACAGGGGAACTATGAGCAGTTCTTC.

About this clonotype itself: The CDR3 carries no conserved terminal phenylalanine or tryptophan, so it likely arises from a read error. The genes are TRBV29-1 and TRBJ1-1; the match to TRBD1 covers 9 bases. This CDR3 region has 14 residues. CDR1 is SQVTM and CDR2 is ANQGSEA in the germline V gene. The CDR3 here is CSAGTGQGNSEAFI. Written as DNA, the CDR3 is TGCAGCGCTGGAACAGGACAGGGGAACTCTGAAGCTTTCATT.

In the case of this clonotype: A much larger clone is a single base away; this may be a read error. J is TRBJ1-4 and V is TRBV28, with 10 bases lining up with TRBD1. The CDR3 has 14 residues. The germline CDR1 and CDR2 sequences are MDHEN and SYDVKM. V was pared by 5 bases and J by 8 bases, with 5 bases of the junction left unmatched. Here the CDR3 DNA reads TGTGCCAGCAGTACCGCGGGACAGGGGGAAAAACTGTTTTTT. Its protein is CASSTAGQGEKLFF.

The rearrangement uses TRBV14 and TRBJ2-7; D is unresolved. V dropped 10 bases and J dropped 2 bases, with 9 bases sitting between them. The CDR3 sequence is 11 residues long. Germline-derived CDR1 and CDR2 are SGHDN and FVKESK. The DNA of the CDR3 is TGTGCCAACAACCAAACCTACGAGCAGTACTTC. Its translation: CANNQTYEQYF.

Only one count was recorded for this clonotype. One junction end disagrees with the germline gene, perhaps due to a read error. The J gene is TRBJ2-7, the V gene TRBV28; D is uncertain. The CDR3 contains 13 residues. Germline CDR1 reads MDHEN; CDR2 reads SYDVKM. The CDR3 protein is CASGLFPSYEQYF. The CDR3 bases are TGTGCCAGCGGTTTGTTCCCATCCTACGAGCAGTACTTC.

The DNA of the CDR3 is TGTGCCAGCAGCCCGTGGACTAGCGGGGACGGACGGCAGTATTTT. Its translation is CASSPWTSGDGRQYF. V and J are TRBV2 and TRBJ2-3; 12 bases are a match to TRBD2. The CDR3 covers 15 residues. Germline lookup yields CDR1 SNHLY and CDR2 FYNNEI. J lost 11 bases, V lost 6 bases, and 12 bases had no gene match.

Regarding this clonotype: Given the absence of the conserved phenylalanine or tryptophan at the CDR3 end, a read error is likely. The rearrangement joins TRBV12-3 or TRBV12-4 to TRBJ1-1; D is undetermined. Trimming cost V 3 bases and J 5 bases, with 4 bases left between them. CDR3 length: 11 residues. The CDR3 coding sequence is TGTGCCAGCAGTTTGGGGACTGAAGCTTTCTTA. It specifies CASSLGTEAFL.

In regard to this clonotype: At one of its ends the junction is not consistent with the germline gene, which may arise from a read error. The V gene is TRBV11-2, the J gene TRBJ2-1; D remains ambiguous. The CDR3 consists of 14 residues. Looked up from germline, CDR1 is SGHAT and CDR2 is FQNNGV. The CDR3 reads CVSIPDCGYNEQFF. The CDR3 nucleotides read TGTGTCAGCATCCCCGATTGCGGCTACAATGAGCAGTTCTTC. Based on the CDR3 plus reference TRBV11-2 and TRBJ2-1, the full variable domain is EAGVAQSPRYKIIEKRQSVAFWCNPISGHATLYWYQQILGQGPKLLIQFQNNGVVDDSQLPKDRFSAERLKGVDSTLKIQPAKLEDSAVYLCVSIPDCGYNEQFFGPGTRLTVL.

The chain is built from TRBV28 and TRBJ2-1, with D perhaps given as TRBD1 or TRBD2 (5 bases each). Trimming took 7 bases from V and 8 from J, leaving 21 bases between them. CDR1 and CDR2 from the germline V gene are MDHEN and SYDVKM. The CDR3 runs 15 residues. The CDR3, as DNA: TGTGCCAGCAATAATTTATGGAGTCGGGGCGATGAGCAGTTCTTC. As protein: CASNNLWSRGDEQFF. Together with reference TRBV28 and TRBJ2-1, the CDR3 gives the full variable domain: DVKVTQSSRYLVKRTGEKVFLECVQDMDHENMFWYRQDPGLGLRLIYFSYDVKMKEKGDIPEGYSVSREKKERFSLILESASTNQTSMYLCASNNLWSRGDEQFFGPGTRLTVL.

Turning to this clonotype: Mismatch with germline at one junction end may stem from a read error. The CDR3 DNA reads TGTGCCAGTAGCTTGTTCGGGACAGGGGGTACTGTAGCTTTCTTT. Residues: CASSLFGTGGTVAFF. The chain couples TRBV5-5 to TRBJ1-1, with TRBD1 identical over 11 bases. CDR3 length equals 15 residues. Germline CDR1 and CDR2: SGHKS and YYEKEE (reference sequence). Variable domain in full (rest from reference TRBV5-5 and TRBJ1-1): DAGVTQSPTHLIKTRGQQVTLRCSPISGHKSVSWYQQVLGQGPQFIFQYYEKEERGRGNFPDRFSARQFPNYSSELNVNALLLGDSALYLCASSLFGTGGTVAFFGQGTRLTVV.

The chain couples TRBV6-2 or TRBV6-3 to TRBJ2-1; D is uncertain. CDR1 and CDR2 from the germline V gene are MNHEY and SVGEGT. The CDR3 runs 14 residues. V dropped 2 bases and J dropped 11 bases, with 16 bases sitting between them. The CDR3 protein is CASSYLIVRNKQFF. CDR3 bases: TGTGCCAGCAGTTACCTGATAGTTAGAAATAAGCAGTTCTTC.

This clonotype was picked up one time. The junction departs from the called germline gene at one end, perhaps through a read error. The CDR3 sequence: CASSPRDGASSYHERFF. The DNA of the CDR3 is TGTGCCAGCAGCCCCCGGGATGGGGCAAGCTCCTACCATGAGCGGTTCTTC. V usage is TRBV5-1 and J usage is TRBJ2-1; the D call may be TRBD1 or TRBD2 (5 bases each). The CDR3 extends over 17 amino acids. Germline V CDR1 and CDR2: SGHRS, YFSETQ.

The rearrangement joins TRBV20-1 to TRBJ1-5; D may be TRBD1 (5 bases). The germline V gene encodes CDR1 DFQATT and CDR2 SNEGSKA (reference sequence). V dropped 2 bases and J dropped 3 bases, with 14 bases sitting between them. This CDR3 is 15 amino acids long. CDR3 in DNA: TGCAGTGCTAGACACGGGACCGCCTTCAATCAGCCCCAGCATTTT. It is translated as CSARHGTAFNQPQHF.

About this clonotype: The germline gene is not matched at one end of the junction; a read error may be the cause. The CDR3 DNA is TGTGTCAGCAGTTTAGGGATAGACGGGGAAGCTTTCTTT. As protein: CVSSLGIDGEAFF. This sequence joins TRBV28 and TRBJ1-1; D not resolved. This CDR3 contains 13 residues. The germline CDR1 and CDR2 sequences are MDHEN and SYDVKM.

Regarding this clonotype: Compared with germline, one end of the junction differs, possibly owing to a read error. This chain uses TRBV5-6 with TRBJ2-7; 9 nucleotides match TRBD1. Germline V gene data show CDR1 as SGHDT and CDR2 as YYEEEE. This CDR3 is built from 15 residues. In DNA, the CDR3 is TGTGCCGGCAGCGGCACAGGGGGCGCCCACTACGAGCAGTACTTC. Protein: CAGSGTGGAHYEQYF.

V gene TRBV29-1 combines with J gene TRBJ2-1, with 8 positions matching TRBD2. The CDR3 covers 14 residues. Germline CDR1 SQVTM, CDR2 ANQGSEA. DNA for the CDR3: TGCAGTCGCCATACTAGCGGAGACTACAATGAGCAGTTCTTC. This encodes CSRHTSGDYNEQFF.

Comment on this clonotype: The junction differs from germline at one of its ends, possibly a read error. The chain has TRBV29-1 and TRBJ2-5; D not resolved. This CDR3 comprises 12 residues. CDR1 and CDR2 from the germline V gene are SQVTM and ANQGSEA. CDR3 nucleotides: TGCGGCGTTCCACTGGGCGTGATGACCCAGTACTTC. This sequence encodes CGVPLGVMTQYF.

In its sample, this clonotype was seen a few times. At one end the junction does not follow the germline gene, possibly because of a read error. The genes are TRBV5-1 and TRBJ2-1, with TRBD2 matching over 9 bases. Germline V lookup: CDR1 SGHRS, CDR2 YFSETQ. This CDR3 is 15 amino acids long. CDR3 residues: CASSFSSGNLNEQFF. The DNA of the CDR3 is TGCGCCAGTAGCTTCTCTAGCGGGAACCTCAATGAGCAGTTCTTC. Variable domain in full (rest from reference TRBV5-1 and TRBJ2-1): KAGVTQTPRYLIKTRGQQVTLSCSPISGHRSVSWYQQTPGQGLQFLFEYFSETQRNKGNFPGRFSGRQFSNSRSEMNVSTLELGDSALYLCASSFSSGNLNEQFFGPGTRLTVL.

The J gene is TRBJ1-2, the V gene TRBV6-5, with D possibly TRBD1 on 5 matching bases. Germline V gives CDR1 MNHEY, CDR2 SVGAGI. CDR3 length equals 14 residues. V lost 7 bases and J lost 11, with 23 bases in between. The DNA of the CDR3 is TGTGCCAGCACCCCTGGGAGGGGCGGCTTTGGTTACACCTTC. It translates to CASTPGRGGFGYTF.

This clonotype was counted ten times or more. The chain employs TRBV5-4 and TRBJ2-7; D is unresolved. Germline V gene sequence: CDR1 SGHNT, CDR2 YYREEE (reference sequence). The CDR3 runs to 11 residues. V was shortened by 3 bases and J by 3 bases, with 4 bases between the two germline ends. The CDR3 bases are TGTGCCAGCAGCTCACACTACGAGCAGTACTTC. Protein product: CASSSHYEQYF.